This T cell receptor (beta chain) was captured in a study of shared clonotypes between healthy human individuals. The CDR3 sequence is 18 residues long. CDR1 MDHEN and CDR2 SYDVKM come from the germline V gene. The ends were cut back, 6 bases at V and 4 bases at J, with 26 bases in the middle. The protocol was immunoSEQ multiplex PCR, while the TCRdb copy is restricted to in-frame clones and leaves out a portion. The sample has about 110,000 clones, approximately 70% seen once. This clone was counted only a few times. The source is a woman in her twenties or thirties in good health. The chain recombines TRBV28 with TRBJ2-3; TRBD2 is a possible D gene (6 bases). The source material was memory CD8+ T cells sorted from blood. As to subset: CD45RO+ cells pooled with CCR7-negative TemRA cells. In DNA form, the CDR3 reads TGTGCCAGCAGCGGGATCGAGCTAGCGCAGTGGAAGGCAGATACGCAGTATTTT. Amino acid sequence: CASSGIELAQWKADTQYF.